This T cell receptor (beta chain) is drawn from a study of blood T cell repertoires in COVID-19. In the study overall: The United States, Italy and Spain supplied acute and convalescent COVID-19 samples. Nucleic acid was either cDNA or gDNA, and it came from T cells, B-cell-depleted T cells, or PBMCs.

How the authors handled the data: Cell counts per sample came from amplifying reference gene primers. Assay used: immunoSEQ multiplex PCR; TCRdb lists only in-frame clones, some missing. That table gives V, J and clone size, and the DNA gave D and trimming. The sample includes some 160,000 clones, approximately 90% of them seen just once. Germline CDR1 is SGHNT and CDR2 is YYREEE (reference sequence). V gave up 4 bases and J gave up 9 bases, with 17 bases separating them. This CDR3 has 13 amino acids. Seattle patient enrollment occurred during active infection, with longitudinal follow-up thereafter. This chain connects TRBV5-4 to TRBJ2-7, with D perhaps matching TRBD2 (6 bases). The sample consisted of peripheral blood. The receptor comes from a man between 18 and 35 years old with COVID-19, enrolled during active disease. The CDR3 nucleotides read TGTGCCAGCAGCGGAGGGCCAGGGTTCGGGCAGTACTTC. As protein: CASSGGPGFGQYF.